This T cell receptor (beta chain) was profiled in a study of vaccination effects on CD4 cells after COVID-19. The ViraFEST assay expanded antigen-specific CD4+ T cells with viral peptide pools before sequencing. It was after approximately 11 days of culture that CD4+ T cells were isolated. Previously uninfected by SARS-CoV-2, the vaccine recipients also showed negative nucleocapsid antibodies. Half-medium changes using IL-2 medium occurred on days 3 and 7. Details on this clone: Antigen: not known.

Trimming shortened V by 2 bases and J by 1 base, and 12 bases separated the two germline ends. This CDR3 spans 15 amino acids. The germline V gene encodes CDR1 SGHRS and CDR2 YFSETQ. Study findings and constraints: Clones of infection and vaccine origin contracted markedly late after vaccination. From healthy vaccinees, only 1 of 255 vaccine-induced clones also reacted to common cold coronaviruses.

This table comes from immunoSEQ multiplex PCR, and its TCRdb copy is limited to in-frame clones, with some not included. The top ten hold approximately 1.5% of the sample, which has under 80,000 clones, 74% seen once. J is TRBJ1-1 and V is TRBV5-1; D gene ambiguous. The sequence came from a human donor who received a COVID-19 vaccine. Sample: CD4+ T cells from PBMCs cultured with HCoV-229E spike peptides, taken before COVID-19 vaccination. The CDR3 loop is CASSFFPAANTEAFF. The DNA of the CDR3 is TGCGCCAGCAGCTTTTTTCCGGCGGCGAACACTGAAGCTTTCTTT.